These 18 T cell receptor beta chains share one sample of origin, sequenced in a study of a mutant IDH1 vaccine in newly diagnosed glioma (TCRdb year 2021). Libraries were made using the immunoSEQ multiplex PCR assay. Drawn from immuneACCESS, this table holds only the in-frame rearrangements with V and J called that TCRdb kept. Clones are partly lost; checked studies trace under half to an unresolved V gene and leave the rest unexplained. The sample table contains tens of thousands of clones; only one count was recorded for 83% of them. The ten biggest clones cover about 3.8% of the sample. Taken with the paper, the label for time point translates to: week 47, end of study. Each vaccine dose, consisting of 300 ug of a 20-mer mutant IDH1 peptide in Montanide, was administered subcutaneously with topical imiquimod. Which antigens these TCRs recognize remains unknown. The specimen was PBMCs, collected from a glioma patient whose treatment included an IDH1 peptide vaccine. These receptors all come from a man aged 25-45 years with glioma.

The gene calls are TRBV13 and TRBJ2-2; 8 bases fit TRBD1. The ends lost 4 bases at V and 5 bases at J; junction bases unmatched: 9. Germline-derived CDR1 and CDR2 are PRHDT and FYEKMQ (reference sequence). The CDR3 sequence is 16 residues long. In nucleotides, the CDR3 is TGTGCCAGCAGCTCATACCGGACAGGGAATACCGGGGAGCTGTTTTTT. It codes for CASSSYRTGNTGELFF.

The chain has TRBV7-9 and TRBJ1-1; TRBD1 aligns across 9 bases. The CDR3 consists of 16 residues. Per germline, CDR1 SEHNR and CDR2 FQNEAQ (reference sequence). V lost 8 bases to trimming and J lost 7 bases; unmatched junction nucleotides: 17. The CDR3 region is CASWSHLGQGGGEAFF. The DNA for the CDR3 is TGTGCCAGCTGGTCCCACCTGGGACAGGGCGGGGGTGAAGCTTTCTTT.

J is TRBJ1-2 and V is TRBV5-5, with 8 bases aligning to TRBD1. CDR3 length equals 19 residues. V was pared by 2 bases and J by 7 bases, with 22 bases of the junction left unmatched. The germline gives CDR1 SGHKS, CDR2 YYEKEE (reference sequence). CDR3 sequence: CASSFIIPAPRQGATGYTF. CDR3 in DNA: TGTGCCAGCAGCTTCATCATCCCGGCCCCTCGGCAGGGGGCGACTGGCTACACCTTC.

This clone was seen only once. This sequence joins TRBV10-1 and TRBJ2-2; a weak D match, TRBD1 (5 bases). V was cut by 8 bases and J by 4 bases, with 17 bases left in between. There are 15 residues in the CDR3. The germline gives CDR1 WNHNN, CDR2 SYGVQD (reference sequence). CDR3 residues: CASQPIRRATGELFF. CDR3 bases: TGCGCCAGCCAACCCATTCGCAGGGCCACCGGGGAGCTGTTTTTT.

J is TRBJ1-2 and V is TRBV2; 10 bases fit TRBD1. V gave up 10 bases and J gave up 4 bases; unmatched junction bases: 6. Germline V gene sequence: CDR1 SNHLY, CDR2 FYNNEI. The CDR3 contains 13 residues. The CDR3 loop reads CATRQGAVYGYTF. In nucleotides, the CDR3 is TGTGCCACCAGACAGGGGGCCGTCTATGGCTACACCTTC.

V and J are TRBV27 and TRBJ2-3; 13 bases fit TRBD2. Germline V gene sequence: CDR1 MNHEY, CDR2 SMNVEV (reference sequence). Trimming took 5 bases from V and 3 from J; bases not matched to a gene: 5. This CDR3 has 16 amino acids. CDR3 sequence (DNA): TGTGCCAGCAGTGCCCCGGGACTAGCGGGGACAGATACGCAGTATTTT. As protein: CASSAPGLAGTDTQYF.

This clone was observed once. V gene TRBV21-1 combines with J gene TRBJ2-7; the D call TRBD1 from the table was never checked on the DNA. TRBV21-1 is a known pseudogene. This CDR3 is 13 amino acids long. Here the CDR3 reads CASSSQGDNEQYF. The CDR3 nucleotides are TGTGCCAGCAGCTCCCAAGGGGATAATGAGCAGTACTTC.

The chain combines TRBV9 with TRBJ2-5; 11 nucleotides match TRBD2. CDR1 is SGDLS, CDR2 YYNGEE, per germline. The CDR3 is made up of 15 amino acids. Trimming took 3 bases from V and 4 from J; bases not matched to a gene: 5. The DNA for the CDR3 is TGTGCCAGCAGCGCTAGCGGGGGGCTGGGAGAGACCCAGTACTTC. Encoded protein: CASSASGGLGETQYF.

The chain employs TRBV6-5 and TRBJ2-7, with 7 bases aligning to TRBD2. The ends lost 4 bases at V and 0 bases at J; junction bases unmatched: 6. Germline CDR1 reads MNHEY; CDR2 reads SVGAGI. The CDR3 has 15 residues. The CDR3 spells CASSSTAGSSYEQYF. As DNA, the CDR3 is TGTGCCAGCAGTTCGACAGCGGGAAGCTCCTACGAGCAGTACTTC.

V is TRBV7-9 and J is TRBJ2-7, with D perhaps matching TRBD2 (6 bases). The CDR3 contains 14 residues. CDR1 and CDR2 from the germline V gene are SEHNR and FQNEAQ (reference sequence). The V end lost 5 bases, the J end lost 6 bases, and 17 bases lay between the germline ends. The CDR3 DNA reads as TGTGCCAGCAGCCCAGGCCCTACTAGCCGCGAGCAGTACTTC. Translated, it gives CASSPGPTSREQYF.

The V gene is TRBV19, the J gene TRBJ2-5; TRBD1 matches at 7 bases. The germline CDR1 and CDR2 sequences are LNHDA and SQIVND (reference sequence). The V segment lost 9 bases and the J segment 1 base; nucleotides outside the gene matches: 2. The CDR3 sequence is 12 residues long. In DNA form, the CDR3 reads TGTGCCAGCCGGGACAGCCAAGAGACCCAGTACTTC. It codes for CASRDSQETQYF. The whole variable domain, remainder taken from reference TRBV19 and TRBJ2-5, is DGGITQSPKYLFRKEGQNVTLSCEQNLNHDAMYWYRQDPGQGLRLIYYSQIVNDFQKGDIAEGYSVSREKKESFPLTVTSAQKNPTAFYLCASRDSQETQYFGPGTRLLVL.

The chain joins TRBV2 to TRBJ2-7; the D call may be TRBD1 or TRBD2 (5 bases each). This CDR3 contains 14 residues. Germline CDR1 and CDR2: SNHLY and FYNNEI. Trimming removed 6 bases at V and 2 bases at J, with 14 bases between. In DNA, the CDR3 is TGTGCCAGCAGGGGGGAGCCAGGGACCTACGAGCAGTACTTC. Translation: CASRGEPGTYEQYF.

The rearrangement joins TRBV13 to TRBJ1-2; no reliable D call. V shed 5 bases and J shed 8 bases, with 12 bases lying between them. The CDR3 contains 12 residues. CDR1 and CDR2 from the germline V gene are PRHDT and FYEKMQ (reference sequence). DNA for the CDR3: TGTGCCAGCAGCCGGAGCCCAGGAGGCTACACCTTC. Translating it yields CASSRSPGGYTF. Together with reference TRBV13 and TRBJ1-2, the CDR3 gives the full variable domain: AAGVIQSPRHLIKEKRETATLKCYPIPRHDTVYWYQQGPGQDPQFLISFYEKMQSDKGSIPDRFSAQQFSDYHSELNMSSLELGDSALYFCASSRSPGGYTFGSGTRLTVV.

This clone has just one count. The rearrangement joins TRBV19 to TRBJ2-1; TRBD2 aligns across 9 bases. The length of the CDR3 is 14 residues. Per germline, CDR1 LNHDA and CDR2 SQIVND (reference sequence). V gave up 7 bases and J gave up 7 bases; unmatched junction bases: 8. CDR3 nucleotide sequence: TGTGCCAGTAAACGCGGGGGGGCCGGAAATGAGCAGTTCTTC. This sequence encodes CASKRGGAGNEQFF.

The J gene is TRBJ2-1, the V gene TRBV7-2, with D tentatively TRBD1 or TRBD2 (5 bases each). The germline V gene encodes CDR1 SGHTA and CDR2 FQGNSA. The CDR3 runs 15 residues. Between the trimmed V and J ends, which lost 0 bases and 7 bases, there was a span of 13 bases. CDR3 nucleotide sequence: TGTGCCAGCAGCTTAGCTGGGACGGGCAATAATGAGCAGTTCTTC. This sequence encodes CASSLAGTGNNEQFF.

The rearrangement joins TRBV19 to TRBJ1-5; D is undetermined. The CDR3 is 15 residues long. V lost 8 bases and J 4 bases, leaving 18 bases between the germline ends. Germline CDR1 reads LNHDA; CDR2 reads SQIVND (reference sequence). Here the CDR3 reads CASHPTFRQNQPQHF. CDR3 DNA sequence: TGTGCCAGTCATCCGACATTCCGGCAAAATCAGCCCCAGCATTTT.

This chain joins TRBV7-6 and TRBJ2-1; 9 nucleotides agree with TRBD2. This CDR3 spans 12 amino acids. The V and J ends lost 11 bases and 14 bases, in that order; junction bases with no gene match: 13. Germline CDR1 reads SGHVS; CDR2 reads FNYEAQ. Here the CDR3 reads CASRGLAPEKFF. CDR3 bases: TGTGCCTCAAGGGGACTAGCCCCCGAGAAGTTCTTC.

CDR3 in amino acids: CASSVTGGDGYTF. Here the CDR3 DNA reads TGTGCCAGCAGTGTAACCGGGGGCGATGGCTACACCTTC. The chain has TRBV2 and TRBJ1-2; TRBD1 is a possible D gene (6 bases). CDR1 and CDR2 (germline): SNHLY, FYNNEI. The CDR3 is made up of 13 amino acids. V lost 4 bases to trimming and J lost 6 bases, with 12 bases between them.